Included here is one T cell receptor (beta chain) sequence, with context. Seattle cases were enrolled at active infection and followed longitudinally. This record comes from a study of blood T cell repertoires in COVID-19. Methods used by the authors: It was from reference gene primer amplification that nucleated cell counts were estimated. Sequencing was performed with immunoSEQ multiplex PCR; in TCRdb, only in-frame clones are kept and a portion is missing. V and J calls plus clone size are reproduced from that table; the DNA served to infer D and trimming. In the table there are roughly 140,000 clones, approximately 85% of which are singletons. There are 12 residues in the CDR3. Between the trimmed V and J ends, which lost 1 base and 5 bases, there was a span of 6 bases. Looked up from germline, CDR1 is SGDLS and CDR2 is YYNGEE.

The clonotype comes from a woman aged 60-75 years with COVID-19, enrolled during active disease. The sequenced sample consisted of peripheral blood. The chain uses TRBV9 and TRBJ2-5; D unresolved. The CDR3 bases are TGTGCCAGCAGCGTATCAGGCGAGACCCAGTACTTC. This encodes CASSVSGETQYF.